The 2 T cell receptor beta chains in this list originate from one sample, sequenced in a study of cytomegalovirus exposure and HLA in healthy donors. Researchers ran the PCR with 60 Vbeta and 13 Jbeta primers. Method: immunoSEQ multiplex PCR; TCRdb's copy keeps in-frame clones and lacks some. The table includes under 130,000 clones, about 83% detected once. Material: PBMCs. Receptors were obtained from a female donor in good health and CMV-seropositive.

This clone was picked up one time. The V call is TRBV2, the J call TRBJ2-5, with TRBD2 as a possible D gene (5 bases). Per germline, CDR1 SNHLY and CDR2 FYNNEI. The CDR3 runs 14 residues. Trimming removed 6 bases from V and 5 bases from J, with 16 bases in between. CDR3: CASSVQRPGETQYF. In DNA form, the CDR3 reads TGTGCCAGCAGCGTTCAACGTCCGGGGGAGACCCAGTACTTC.

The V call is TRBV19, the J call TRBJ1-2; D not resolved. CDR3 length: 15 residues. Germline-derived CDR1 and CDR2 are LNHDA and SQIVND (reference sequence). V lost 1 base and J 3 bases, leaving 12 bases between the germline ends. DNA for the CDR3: TGTGCCAGTAGTATAGGAGGAAGAGTGGACTATGGCTACACCTTC. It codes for CASSIGGRVDYGYTF.